The 20 T cell receptor beta chains below all came from one sample that was sequenced in a study of shared clonotypes between healthy human individuals. Sequenced by immunoSEQ multiplex PCR; TCRdb stores in-frame clones only, minus some. This sample carries 450,000 to 500,000 clones, 70% to 85% of them seen once, and the ten largest clones take approximately 12%. The specimen was PBMCs. The receptors derive from a woman aged 40 to 49 in good health. Some clones in this sample may be carry-over from other donors' samples.

There are many counts of this clone. V gene TRBV28 combines with J gene TRBJ2-3; 9 bases map to TRBD2. Trimming at V came to 6 bases and at J to 4 bases, leaving 5 bases not matched to a gene. The V gene's germline CDR1 is MDHEN and CDR2 SYDVKM. The CDR3 contains 14 residues. CDR3 DNA: TGTGCCAGCAGCAGGCAGCGGGAGGCAGATACGCAGTATTTT. This encodes CASSRQREADTQYF.

This chain uses TRBV11-2 with TRBJ2-2; D may be TRBD1 or TRBD2 (5 bases each). Germline loops: CDR1 SGHAT, CDR2 FQNNGV. The CDR3 extends over 16 amino acids. V lost 2 bases and J lost 4, with 14 bases in between. Here the CDR3 reads CASSLFWGGGTGELFF. The CDR3 DNA is TGTGCCAGCAGCTTATTTTGGGGTGGGGGCACCGGGGAGCTGTTTTTT.

The chain links TRBV5-1 to TRBJ1-1; 9 bases fit TRBD1. The junction had 2 bases not matched to a gene; V was cut back by 4 bases and J by 1 base. The CDR3 runs 14 residues. CDR1 is SGHRS, CDR2 YFSETQ, per germline. CDR3 loop: CASSTGQGNTEAFF. The DNA for the CDR3 is TGCGCCAGCAGCACGGGACAGGGGAACACTGAAGCTTTCTTT.

The chain employs TRBV4-3 and TRBJ2-7; a possible D gene is TRBD2 (6 bases). The CDR3 consists of 12 residues. The V and J ends lost 6 bases and 2 bases respectively, with 8 bases between them. CDR1 and CDR2 from the germline V gene are LGHNA and YSLEER. This CDR3 reads CASRGGAYEQYF. The CDR3 DNA follows: TGCGCCAGCAGGGGCGGGGCCTACGAGCAGTACTTC.

The sample holds one count of this clone. This chain joins TRBV7-3 and TRBJ1-1, with 9 bases aligning to TRBD1. Germline values: CDR1 SGHTA, CDR2 FQGTGA. V trimming: 5 bases; J trimming: 4 bases; junction bases outside the gene matches: 5. This CDR3 has 14 amino acids. CDR3 DNA: TGTGCCAGCAGCCCAGGGACAGGGATCACTGAAGCTTTCTTT. Protein: CASSPGTGITEAFF.

This rearrangement joins TRBV28 to TRBJ1-1; D might be TRBD1 (5 bases). The CDR3 spans 14 residues. The germline V gene encodes CDR1 MDHEN and CDR2 SYDVKM. V was cut by 6 bases and J by 5 bases, with 16 bases left in between. CDR3: CASRPGTPSTEAFF. CDR3 DNA: TGTGCCAGCAGACCCGGGACGCCTTCTACTGAAGCTTTCTTT.

The chain joins TRBV7-8 to TRBJ2-4; TRBD2 matches 10 bases. The CDR3 loop spans 15 amino acids. V was pared by 5 bases and J by 6 bases, with 7 bases of the junction left unmatched. Germline-derived CDR1 and CDR2 are SGHVS and FQNEAQ. CDR3 in amino acids: CASSPQGLALNIQYF. In nucleotides, the CDR3 is TGTGCCAGCAGCCCTCAGGGACTAGCGTTAAACATTCAGTACTTC.

This clone was recorded only once. The chain carries TRBV2 and TRBJ1-4; D perhaps matches TRBD1 (6 bases). Trimming left V 6 bases short and J 2 bases short, with 10 bases between. CDR3 length: 14 amino acids. Germline assignment: CDR1 SNHLY and CDR2 FYNNEI. Here the CDR3 reads CASRAGVTNEKLFF. CDR3 coding DNA: TGTGCCAGCAGAGCAGGGGTGACTAATGAAAAACTGTTTTTT.

This chain connects TRBV28 to TRBJ2-2; D unclear. This CDR3 contains 14 residues. CDR1 MDHEN and CDR2 SYDVKM come from the germline V gene. With 3 bases removed from V and 2 bases from J, the gap between germline ends came to 7 bases. The CDR3 DNA is TGTGCCAGCAGTTTTCGAGCAAACACCGGGGAGCTGTTTTTT. Translated, it gives CASSFRANTGELFF.

V is TRBV28 and J is TRBJ2-5, with D tentatively TRBD1 (5 bases). Judging by the DNA end, TRBJ2-7 fits better; the J call may be wrong. Germline CDR1 is MDHEN and CDR2 is SYDVKM. This CDR3 has 15 amino acids. CDR3 amino acids: CASTVPGRVRYEQYF. DNA of the CDR3: TGTGCCAGCACCGTGCCCGGCAGGGTCAGATACGAGCAGTACTTC.

This sequence joins TRBV27 and TRBJ2-7; 9 bases map to TRBD2. This CDR3 has 14 amino acids. J gave up 0 bases and V 8 bases, and 5 bases lay outside the gene matches. Germline values: CDR1 MNHEY, CDR2 SMNVEV (reference sequence). The CDR3 region has the DNA TGTGCCAGCCGCAAAGCGGGAGGCTCCTACGAGCAGTACTTC. This codes for CASRKAGGSYEQYF.

V and J are TRBV19 and TRBJ2-1, with D perhaps matching TRBD1 (6 bases). CDR1 and CDR2 from the germline V gene are LNHDA and SQIVND (reference sequence). V lost 4 bases to trimming and J lost 14 bases, with 18 bases between them. This CDR3 is built from 13 residues. The CDR3 region is CASSTESRTGKFF. In DNA form, the CDR3 reads TGTGCCAGTAGTACGGAAAGCCGTACAGGGAAGTTCTTC.

Only one count was recorded for this clone. V gene TRBV6-5 combines with J gene TRBJ2-1, with 11 positions matching TRBD2. This CDR3 has 15 residues. J gave up 4 bases and V 6 bases, and 5 bases lay outside the gene matches. The germline gives CDR1 MNHEY, CDR2 SVGAGI. The DNA of the CDR3 is TGTGCCAGCAGGCAGGGACTAGCGGAATACAATGAGCAGTTCTTC. This gives the protein CASRQGLAEYNEQFF.

The rearrangement uses TRBV18 and TRBJ2-7; perhaps TRBD1 as D (6 bases). Germline values: CDR1 KGHSH, CDR2 LQKENI. This CDR3 has 14 amino acids. V lost 2 bases to trimming and J lost 0 bases, with 8 bases between them. DNA for the CDR3: TGTGCCAGCTCACCAGGGGACACCTCCTACGAGCAGTACTTC. Translation gives CASSPGDTSYEQYF.

The chain joins TRBV6-5 to TRBJ2-7, with TRBD2 matching over 7 bases. Germline CDR1 and CDR2: MNHEY and SVGAGI. V trimming: 2 bases; J trimming: 5 bases; junction bases outside the gene matches: 9. The CDR3 has 15 amino acids. CDR3 sequence: CASSYGREFSHEQYF. Here the CDR3 DNA reads TGTGCCAGCAGTTACGGGCGGGAGTTTTCCCACGAGCAGTACTTC.

The chain recombines TRBV7-2 with TRBJ2-3; D might be TRBD2 (5 bases). Trimming pared 6 bases from V and 4 bases from J, leaving 11 bases between. CDR1 and CDR2 (germline): SGHTA, FQGNSA. The CDR3 runs 13 residues. CDR3 DNA sequence: TGTGCCAGCAGTTCCCTACTAGCAGATACGCAGTATTTT. Translating it yields CASSSLLADTQYF.

The rearrangement joins TRBV13 to TRBJ2-1; TRBD2 agrees at 14 bases. The V gene end was trimmed by 1 base and the J gene end by 0 bases; junction bases not matched to a gene: 5. Germline V gene sequence: CDR1 PRHDT, CDR2 FYEKMQ (reference sequence). The CDR3 length is 19 residues. CDR3 in amino acids: CASSLAGTSGSLSYNEQFF. The DNA for the CDR3 is TGTGCCAGCAGCTTAGCCGGGACTAGCGGGAGCCTCTCCTACAATGAGCAGTTCTTC. Using reference TRBV13 and TRBJ2-1 for the parts outside the CDR3, the full variable domain is AAGVIQSPRHLIKEKRETATLKCYPIPRHDTVYWYQQGPGQDPQFLISFYEKMQSDKGSIPDRFSAQQFSDYHSELNMSSLELGDSALYFCASSLAGTSGSLSYNEQFFGPGTRLTVL.

The V call is TRBV28, the J call TRBJ1-1, with TRBD1 as a possible D gene (6 bases). CDR1 is MDHEN, CDR2 SYDVKM, per germline. The CDR3 runs 15 residues. V lost 6 bases and J lost 2, with 16 bases in between. Here the CDR3 reads CASRSTGFGNTEAFF. CDR3 sequence (DNA): TGTGCCAGCAGGTCTACAGGGTTTGGAAACACTGAAGCTTTCTTT.

This rearrangement joins TRBV27 to TRBJ2-7; 11 nucleotides match TRBD2. Germline assignment: CDR1 MNHEY and CDR2 SMNVEV (reference sequence). The junction had 13 bases not matched to a gene; V was cut back by 2 bases and J by 7 bases. This CDR3 is 17 amino acids long. The CDR3 sequence: CASSLVVGLAGRYEQYF. CDR3 coding DNA: TGTGCCAGCAGTTTAGTGGTAGGACTAGCGGGCCGCTATGAGCAGTACTTC.

The chain uses TRBV4-1 and TRBJ1-3, with 10 bases matching TRBD1. The J segment lost 1 base and the V segment lost 3 bases, leaving 6 bases of the junction unmatched. The CDR3 totals 17 residues. Looked up from germline, CDR1 is MGHRA and CDR2 is YSYEKL. In DNA form, the CDR3 reads TGCGCCAGCAGCCAGGACCCGGGACAGGGGTCTGGAAACACCATATATTTT. This sequence encodes CASSQDPGQGSGNTIYF.